This is a list of T cell receptor beta chains from one sample in a study of beta chain features in type 1 diabetes. TCRdb's table, derived via immunoSEQ multiplex PCR, lists solely in-frame clones and lacks some. The repertoire holds just under 150,000 clones, about 9.4% seen once, with 1% to 1.5% in the top ten. Specimen: naive CD4+ T cells from blood. Receptors originate from a man aged 18 to 35 in good health. Both conserved end residues are part of each CDR3. A D gene is named only where the DNA matches it firmly. The listing skips clone size in some rows; elsewhere it reads once, few, many or a size class.

J,length,D,V,size,DNA,CDR3
TRBJ2-5,18,TRBD2,TRBV5-4,few,TGTGCCAGCAGCTTGGCGACTAGCGGGGCCCCTACAACGGAGACCCAGTACTTC,CASSLATSGAPTTETQYF
TRBJ2-4,14,.,TRBV4-3,many,TGCGCCAGCAGCCAAACGGGTGCCAAAAACATTCAGTACTTC,CASSQTGAKNIQYF
TRBJ2-1,15,TRBD2,TRBV5-1,.,TGCGCCAGCATGTTTTTAGCGGGGGGGCCGGATGAGCAGTTCTTC,CASMFLAGGPDEQFF
TRBJ2-7,12,.,TRBV30,.,TGTGCCTGGAGTGGGGCGGGCTACGAGCAGTACTTC,CAWSGAGYEQYF
TRBJ1-2,14,.,TRBV7-9,.,TGTGCCAGCAGCTTGACTGGAGGGAACTATGGCTACACCTTC,CASSLTGGNYGYTF
TRBJ1-6,14,.,TRBV5-1,.,TGCGCCAGCAGCTTGTCCAACTATAATTCACCCCTCCACTTT,CASSLSNYNSPLHF
TRBJ2-7,11,.,TRBV6-5,many,TGTGCCAGCAGCTCTCGGGGGGAGCAGTACTTC,CASSSRGEQYF
TRBJ2-7,16,.,TRBV4-3,.,TGCGCCAGCAGCCAACCACTAGACAGGACCGCCATACAGCAGTACTTC,CASSQPLDRTAIQQYF
TRBJ2-3,10,.,TRBV20-1,.,TGCAGTGGGAGTACAGATACGCAGTATTTT,CSGSTDTQYF
TRBJ2-7,13,.,TRBV6-5,.,TGTGCCAGCAGTTACTCATACTCCTACGAGCAGTACTTC,CASSYSYSYEQYF
TRBJ2-2,15,TRBD1,TRBV5-1,.,TGCGCCAGCAGCTTGGAAGGGGGCGCGGCCGGGGAGCTGTTTTTT,CASSLEGGAAGELFF
TRBJ1-2,15,.,TRBV10-3,few,TGTGCCATCAGTGAACAGAGGACTACTAACTATGGCTACACCTTC,CAISEQRTTNYGYTF
TRBJ1-1,13,.,TRBV5-1,.,TGCGCCAGCAGCACCGTAAGGGGCACTGAAGCTTTCTTT,CASSTVRGTEAFF
TRBJ2-5,15,TRBD1,TRBV11-2,.,TGTGCCAGCAGCTCCCGACAGGGGGCGGGAGAGACCCAGTACTTC,CASSSRQGAGETQYF
TRBJ1-2,12,TRBD1,TRBV5-6,few,TGTGCCAGCAGCAGCAGGGGGTTTGGCTACACCTTC,CASSSRGFGYTF
TRBJ2-7,15,TRBD1,TRBV27,.,TGTGCCAGCAGTCCCCAAGACAGGGGCGGAAACGAGCAGTACTTC,CASSPQDRGGNEQYF
TRBJ1-2,15,TRBD1,TRBV19,.,TGTGCCAGTAGTAGGGGCCGGGACAGTGCTAATGGCTACACCTTC,CASSRGRDSANGYTF
TRBJ2-7,14,.,TRBV6-6,.,TGTGCCAGCAGGCAACAGGGTGCACCGGGGGAGCAGTACTTC,CASRQQGAPGEQYF
TRBJ1-4,16,TRBD1,TRBV9,few,TGTGCCAGCAGCGTAGCCGAAACAGGGGGCAATGAAAAACTGTTTTTT,CASSVAETGGNEKLFF
TRBJ2-5,15,.,TRBV7-2,few,TGTGCCAGCAGCAGAGACAGACAGTACCAAGAGACCCAGTACTTC,CASSRDRQYQETQYF
TRBJ2-3,16,TRBD1,TRBV13,few,TGTGCCAGCAGCTTCGACAACACAGGGGCTCCAGATACGCAGTATTTT,CASSFDNTGAPDTQYF
TRBJ2-5,16,TRBD1,TRBV7-9,.,TGTGCCAGCAGCTTGCCCGACAGGGGGCTTTGGGAGACCCAGTACTTC,CASSLPDRGLWETQYF
TRBJ2-3,16,TRBD2,TRBV9,once,TGTGCCAGCAGCGTATTAGGAGCGGGGTCCTTTGATACGCAGTATTTT,CASSVLGAGSFDTQYF
TRBJ1-1,16,TRBD1,TRBV19,few,TGTGCCAGTACCTCGGCTGGGACAGGGGGCCGGGCTGAAGCTTTCTTT,CASTSAGTGGRAEAFF
TRBJ2-1,13,TRBD1,TRBV4-3,.,TGCGCCAGCAGCCAGGACAGGGCCAATGAGCAGTTCTTC,CASSQDRANEQFF
TRBJ2-7,12,.,TRBV30,many,TGTGCCTGGAGTGTTCAGGGGCTCGAGCAGTACTTC,CAWSVQGLEQYF
TRBJ2-6,13,.,TRBV7-8,.,TGTGCCAGCAGCCCTAGGAGGGACAACGTCCTGACTTTC,CASSPRRDNVLTF
TRBJ2-3,16,TRBD2,TRBV5-1,few,TGCGCCAGCAGCTTAGCGGGGGCAGCAGGTCCAGATACGCAGTATTTT,CASSLAGAAGPDTQYF